Detailed here is one T cell receptor beta chain. Its antigen remains unknown. 5'RACE with constant-segment primers built TCRalpha and TCRbeta cDNA libraries with UMIs. One entry per CDR3 protein results from TCRdb running MiXCR on the 5' RACE reads. The table shows roughly 560,000 distinct CDR3 sequences, with roughly 20% occurring only once. The data were obtained in a study of T-cell memory formation after mild COVID-19. Study-wide context: Clusters were largely donor specific. Study results and caveats: Nothing confirmed that second-wave clones peaking on day 37 were specific for SARS-CoV-2. Some clones that responded turned up in pre-infection memory, which suggests that cross-reactive memory joined in.

Germline CDR1 is SEHNR and CDR2 is FQNEAQ (reference sequence). This CDR3 spans 15 amino acids. The J segment lost 5 bases and the V segment lost 3 bases, leaving 5 bases of the junction unmatched. The receptor comes from an adult woman who had mild COVID-19 (a few samples of this study predate the infection). Cell type and time point are not known. Sample: PBMCs or a T cell subset sorted from them (not recorded which). The chain has TRBV7-9 and TRBJ1-2, with 11 bases identical to TRBD1. CDR3 sequence (DNA): TGTGCCAGCAGCTTCGGGACAGGGGGTGAATATGGCTACACCTTC. Encoded protein: CASSFGTGGEYGYTF.